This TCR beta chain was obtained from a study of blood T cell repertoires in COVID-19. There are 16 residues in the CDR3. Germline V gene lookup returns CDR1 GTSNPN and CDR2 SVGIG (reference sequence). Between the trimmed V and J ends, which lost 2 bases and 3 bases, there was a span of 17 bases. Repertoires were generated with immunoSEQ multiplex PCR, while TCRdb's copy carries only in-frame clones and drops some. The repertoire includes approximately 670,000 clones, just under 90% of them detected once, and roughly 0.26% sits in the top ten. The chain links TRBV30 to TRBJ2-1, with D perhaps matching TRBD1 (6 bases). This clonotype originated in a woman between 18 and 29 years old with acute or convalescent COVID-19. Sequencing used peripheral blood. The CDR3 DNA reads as TGTGCCTGGAGTATAAGAACAGGGCTTAACTACAATGAGCAGTTCTTC. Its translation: CAWSIRTGLNYNEQFF. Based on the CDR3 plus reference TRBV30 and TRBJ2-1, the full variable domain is SQTIHQWPATLVQPVGSPLSLECTVEGTSNPNLYWYRQAAGRGLQLLFYSVGIGQISSEVPQNLSASRPQDRQFILSSKKLLLSDSGFYLCAWSIRTGLNYNEQFFGPGTRLTVL.